These 10 T cell receptor beta chains share one sample of origin, sequenced in a study of CD8 T cells in ankylosing spondylitis. TCRdb re-derived calls from the 5' RACE reads in MiXCR, one entry per CDR3 protein. The sample has approximately 350,000 distinct CDR3 sequences; 20% are singletons. Source material: blood, either unsorted or a sorted T cell fraction (not recorded which). The source is a male donor with ankylosing spondylitis or in good health (not recorded which).

This clonotype was picked up a small number of times. This CDR3 is CASSGQDYSYEQYF. Here the CDR3 DNA reads TGTGCCAGCAGTGGACAGGACTACTCCTACGAGCAGTACTTC. This sequence joins TRBV2 and TRBJ2-7, with D tentatively TRBD1 or TRBD2 (6 bases each). The germline V and J ends were trimmed by 4 bases and 0 bases, with 10 bases remaining between them. This CDR3 has 14 residues. Per the germline V gene, CDR1 is SNHLY and CDR2 is FYNNEI. Drawing the rest from reference TRBV2 and TRBJ2-7, the complete variable domain is EPEVTQTPSHQVTQMGQEVILRCVPISNHLYFYWYRQILGQKVEFLVSFYNNEISEKSEIFDDQFSVERPDGSNFTLKIRSTKLEDSAMYFCASSGQDYSYEQYFGPGTRLTVT.

This chain links TRBV5-1 with TRBJ2-7, with D unresolved. From germline, CDR1 is SGHRS and CDR2 YFSETQ. This CDR3 has 15 amino acids. V gave up 4 bases and J gave up 3 bases, with 17 bases separating them. The CDR3: CASSPTDGSYYEQYF. CDR3 bases: TGCGCCAGCAGCCCCACGGACGGGTCCTACTACGAGCAGTACTTC.

There are many counts of this clonotype. The J gene is TRBJ2-1, the V gene TRBV5-1; 11 bases are a match to TRBD1. Losses at the gene ends were 3 bases for V and 5 bases for J; bases not matched to a gene: 7. From germline, CDR1 is SGHRS and CDR2 YFSETQ. The length of the CDR3 is 16 residues. CDR3 region: CASSYDRDRGNNEQFF. DNA of the CDR3: TGCGCCAGCAGCTACGACCGGGACAGGGGGAACAATGAGCAGTTCTTC. The full variable domain, in which reference TRBV5-1 and TRBJ2-1 provide the parts outside the CDR3, is KAGVTQTPRYLIKTRGQQVTLSCSPISGHRSVSWYQQTPGQGLQFLFEYFSETQRNKGNFPGRFSGRQFSNSRSEMNVSTLELGDSALYLCASSYDRDRGNNEQFFGPGTRLTVL.

This chain connects TRBV3-1 to TRBJ2-1; D is perhaps TRBD1 (6 bases). The CDR3 is 14 amino acids. Germline V lookup: CDR1 LGHDT, CDR2 YNNKEL (reference sequence). Trimming removed 5 bases from V and 3 bases from J, with 11 bases in between. CDR3 protein: CASSDRGHYNEQFF. The DNA of the CDR3 is TGTGCCAGCAGCGACCGGGGACACTACAATGAGCAGTTCTTC.

The table lists this clonotype with a few counts. This chain uses TRBV20-1 with TRBJ2-1, with 8 bases matching TRBD2. This CDR3 is built from 15 residues. Germline V gene lookup returns CDR1 DFQATT and CDR2 SNEGSKA (reference sequence). J was trimmed by 9 bases and V by 8 bases; bases with no gene match: 18. The CDR3 protein is CSTTPTGGLDGEQFF. As DNA, the CDR3 is TGCAGTACCACTCCAACGGGGGGGCTAGATGGTGAGCAGTTCTTC.

This clonotype turned up a few times. The chain has TRBV11-2 and TRBJ2-1; D remains unclear. Germline CDR1 SGHAT, CDR2 FQNNGV. Trimming stripped 0 bases from V and 4 bases from J, with 7 bases between. CDR3 size: 14 residues. The CDR3 loop is CASSLEVTYNEQFF. CDR3 DNA: TGTGCCAGCAGCTTAGAGGTCACTTACAATGAGCAGTTCTTC.

There are a few counts of this clonotype. The chain recombines TRBV7-8 with TRBJ1-5, with 7 nucleotides matching TRBD1. V gave up 6 bases and J gave up 2 bases; unmatched junction bases: 7. The CDR3 is 15 amino acids. Germline V gene data show CDR1 as SGHVS and CDR2 as FQNEAQ. The CDR3 nucleotides are TGTGCCAGCAGACCAGGGGGATTCGGCAATCAGCCCCAGCATTTT. Residues: CASRPGGFGNQPQHF.

The chain is built from TRBV7-8 and TRBJ2-7; 9 nucleotides line up with TRBD1. The CDR3 is 16 residues long. Germline V gene sequence: CDR1 SGHVS, CDR2 FQNEAQ. V was pared by 3 bases and J by 0 bases, with 6 bases of the junction left unmatched. For the CDR3, the DNA is TGTGCCAGCAGCTTGTCCCGGGACAGGGTCTCCTACGAGCAGTACTTC. This codes for CASSLSRDRVSYEQYF.

In its sample, this clonotype was seen a few times. The V gene is TRBV12-3 or TRBV12-4, the J gene TRBJ2-2; TRBD2 matches at 13 bases. J gave up 6 bases and V 6 bases, and 7 bases lay outside the gene matches. This CDR3 contains 16 residues. CDR3 amino acids: CASSSPLAGGAGELFF. CDR3 nucleotides: TGTGCCAGCAGCTCCCCACTAGCGGGGGGGGCCGGGGAGCTGTTTTTT.

The chain carries TRBV12-3 or TRBV12-4 and TRBJ1-1; no reliable D call. The CDR3 is made up of 14 amino acids. Trimming left V 3 bases short and J 3 bases short, with 11 bases between. CDR3 loop: CASSFGLGDTEAFF. The CDR3 DNA reads as TGTGCCAGCAGTTTTGGGTTAGGTGACACTGAAGCTTTCTTT.